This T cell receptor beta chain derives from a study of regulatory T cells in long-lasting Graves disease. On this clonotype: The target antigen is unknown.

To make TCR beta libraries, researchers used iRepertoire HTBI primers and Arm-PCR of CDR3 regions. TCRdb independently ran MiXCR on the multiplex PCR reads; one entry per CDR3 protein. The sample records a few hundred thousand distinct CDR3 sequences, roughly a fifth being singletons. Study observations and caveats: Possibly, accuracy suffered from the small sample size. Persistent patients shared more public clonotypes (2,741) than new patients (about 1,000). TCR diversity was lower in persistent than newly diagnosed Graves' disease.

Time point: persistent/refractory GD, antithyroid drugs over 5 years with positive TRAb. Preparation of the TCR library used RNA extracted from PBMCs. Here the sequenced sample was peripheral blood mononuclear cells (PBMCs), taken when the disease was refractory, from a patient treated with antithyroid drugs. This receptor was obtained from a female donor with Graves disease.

CDR3 bases: TGTGCCAGCAGCTTAGCAGACTACACAGATACGCAGTATTTT. Translation: CASSLADYTDTQYF. The genes are TRBV11-1 and TRBJ2-3; a possible D gene is TRBD2 (5 bases). The CDR3 spans 14 residues. Trimming took off 0 bases at V and 2 bases at J, with 6 bases between the two ends. Germline CDR1 reads SGHAT; CDR2 reads FQDESV (reference sequence). Full variable domain (rest looked up from reference TRBV11-1 and TRBJ2-3): EAEVAQSPRYKITEKSQAVAFWCDPISGHATLYWYRQILGQGPELLVQFQDESVVDDSQLPKDRFSAERLKGVDSTLKIQPAELGDSAMYLCASSLADYTDTQYFGPGTRLTVL.